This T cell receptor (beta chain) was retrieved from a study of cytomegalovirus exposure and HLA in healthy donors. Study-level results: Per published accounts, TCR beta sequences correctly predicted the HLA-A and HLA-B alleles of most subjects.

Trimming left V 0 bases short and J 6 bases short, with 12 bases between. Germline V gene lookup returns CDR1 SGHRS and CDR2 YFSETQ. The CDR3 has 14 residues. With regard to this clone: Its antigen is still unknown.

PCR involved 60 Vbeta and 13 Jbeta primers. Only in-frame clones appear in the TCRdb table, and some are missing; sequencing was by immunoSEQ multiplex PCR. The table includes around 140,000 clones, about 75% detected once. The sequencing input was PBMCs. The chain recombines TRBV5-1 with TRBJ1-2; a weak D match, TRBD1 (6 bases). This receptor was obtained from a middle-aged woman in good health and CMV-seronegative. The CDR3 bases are TGCGCCAGCAGCTTGGTGGGGGCCGGGGATGGCTACACCTTC. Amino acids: CASSLVGAGDGYTF.